The sequence of this TCR beta chain was determined in a study of shared clonotypes between healthy human individuals. CDR1 is MNHEY, CDR2 SMNVEV, per germline (reference sequence). This CDR3 contains 16 residues. The V and J ends lost 4 bases and 4 bases, in that order; junction bases with no gene match: 12. The table lists this clone with a count of one. The data were produced by immunoSEQ multiplex PCR, yet TCRdb's version contains in-frame clones alone and is incomplete. Of more than 550,000 clones listed, about two thirds are singletons. The chain employs TRBV27 and TRBJ1-2, with TRBD1 matching 7 bases. This TCR was recovered from a woman aged 30 to 39 in good health. The sequencing input was memory CD4+ T cells sorted from blood. The subset here: CD45RA-negative fraction. DNA of the CDR3: TGTGCCAGCAGTTCCCCCCTCAGGGGGTATCCCTATGGCTACACCTTC. This codes for CASSSPLRGYPYGYTF.